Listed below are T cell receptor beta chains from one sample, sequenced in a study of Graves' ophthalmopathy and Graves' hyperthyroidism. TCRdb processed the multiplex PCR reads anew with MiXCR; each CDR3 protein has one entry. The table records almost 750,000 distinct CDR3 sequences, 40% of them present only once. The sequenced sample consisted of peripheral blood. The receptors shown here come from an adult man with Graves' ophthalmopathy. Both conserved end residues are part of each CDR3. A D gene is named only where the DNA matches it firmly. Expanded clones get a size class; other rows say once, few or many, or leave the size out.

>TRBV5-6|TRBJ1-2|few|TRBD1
CASSKGQGYGYTF
TGTGCCAGCAGCAAAGGACAGGGCTATGGCTACACCTTC
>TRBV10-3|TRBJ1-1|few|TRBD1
CASSPGQGFGNTEAFF
TGTGCCAGCAGTCCTGGACAGGGGTTTGGGAACACTGAAGCTTTCTTT
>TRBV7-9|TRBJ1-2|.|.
CASRSSGSGYTF
TGTGCCAGCCGATCGTCAGGGAGTGGCTACACCTTC
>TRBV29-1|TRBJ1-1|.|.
CSLQTGNTEAFF
TGCAGCTTACAGACAGGTAACACTGAAGCTTTCTTT
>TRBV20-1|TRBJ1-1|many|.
CSATGQNTEAFF
TGCAGTGCTACAGGACAGAACACTGAAGCTTTCTTT
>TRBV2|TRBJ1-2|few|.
CASGDPSIYGYTF
TGTGCCAGCGGTGACCCAAGTATCTATGGCTACACCTTC
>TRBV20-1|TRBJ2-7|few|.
CSAESRGNDEQYF
TGCAGTGCTGAAAGCCGGGGGAACGACGAGCAGTACTTC
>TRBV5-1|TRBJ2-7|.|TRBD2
CASSIRNLVSGSANYEQYF
TGCGCCAGCAGCATAAGGAACTTAGTTAGCGGGAGCGCTAACTACGAGCAGTACTTC
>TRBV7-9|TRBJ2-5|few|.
CASSLLGAETQYF
TGTGCCAGCAGCTTATTGGGAGCAGAGACCCAGTACTTC
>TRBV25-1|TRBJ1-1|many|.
CASSGGEDTEAFF
TGTGCCAGCAGTGGGGGGGAGGACACTGAAGCTTTCTTT
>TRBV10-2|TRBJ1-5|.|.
CASSAPGTQPQHF
TGCGCCAGCAGTGCCCCGGGGACTCAGCCCCAGCATTTT
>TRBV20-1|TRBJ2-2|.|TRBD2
CSARERSGIVTGELFF
TGCAGTGCTAGGGAGCGTAGCGGGATTGTCACCGGGGAGCTGTTTTTT
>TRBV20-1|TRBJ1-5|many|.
CSAREQRVGLAQHF
TGCAGTGCTAGAGAACAGCGGGTTGGGCTGGCCCAGCATTTT
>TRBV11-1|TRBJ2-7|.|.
CTSSLVDRSYEQYF
TGTACCAGCAGCTTAGTCGACAGAAGCTACGAGCAGTACTTC
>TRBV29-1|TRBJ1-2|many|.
CSVGRPRGANYGYTF
TGCAGCGTTGGGAGACCTAGGGGAGCTAACTATGGCTACACCTTC
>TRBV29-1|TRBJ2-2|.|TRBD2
CSVFAGGYTGELFF
TGCAGCGTATTTGCGGGAGGGTACACCGGGGAGCTGTTTTTT
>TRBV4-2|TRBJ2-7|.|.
CASSQTPGKYEQYF
TGTGCCAGCAGCCAAACCCCGGGGAAGTACGAGCAGTACTTC
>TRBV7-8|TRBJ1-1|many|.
CASSLSLSNTEAFF
TGTGCCAGCAGCTTAAGCCTCTCGAACACTGAAGCTTTCTTT
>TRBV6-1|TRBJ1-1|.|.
CASSYSEGNTEAFF
TGTGCCAGCAGTTACTCAGAGGGGAACACTGAAGCTTTCTTT
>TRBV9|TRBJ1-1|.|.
CASSETLLDENTEAFF
TGTGCCAGCAGCGAAACCTTGTTGGATGAGAACACTGAAGCTTTCTTT
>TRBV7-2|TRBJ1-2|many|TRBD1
CASSPAGQGYGYTF
TGTGCCAGCAGCCCAGCGGGACAGGGGTATGGCTACACCTTC
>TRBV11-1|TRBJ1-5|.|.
CASSFGLSPQHF
TGTGCCAGCAGCTTCGGGCTCAGTCCCCAGCATTTT
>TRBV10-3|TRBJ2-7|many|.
CAISESRSQQEYEQYF
TGTGCCATCAGTGAGTCTAGAAGCCAGCAGGAATACGAGCAGTACTTC
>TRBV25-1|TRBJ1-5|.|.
CASSSGPGFSQPQHF
TGTGCCAGCAGCTCGGGACCAGGCTTTAGTCAGCCCCAGCATTTT
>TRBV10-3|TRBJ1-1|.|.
CAISYERVAFF
TGTGCCATCAGTTACGAGAGGGTAGCTTTCTTT
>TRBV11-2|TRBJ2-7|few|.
CASSKTGTSYEQYF
TGTGCCAGCAGTAAAACCGGGACATCTTACGAGCAGTACTTC
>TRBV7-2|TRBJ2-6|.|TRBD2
CASSLGRDYGANVLTF
TGTGCCAGCAGCTTAGGACGGGACTATGGGGCCAACGTCCTGACTTTC
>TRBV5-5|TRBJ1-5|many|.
CASSTRGYQPQHF
TGTGCCAGCAGTACGAGGGGGTATCAGCCCCAGCATTTT
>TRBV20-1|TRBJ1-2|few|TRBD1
CSASGQGGADYGYTF
TGCAGTGCTTCGGGACAGGGAGGCGCGGACTATGGCTACACCTTC
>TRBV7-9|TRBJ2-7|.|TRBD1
CASSLTTGGSYEQYF
TGTGCCAGCAGCTTAACAACAGGGGGCTCCTACGAGCAGTACTTC
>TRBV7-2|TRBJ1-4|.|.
CASSQPGRHEKPFF
TGTGCCAGCAGCCAGCCGGGACGCCATGAAAAACCGTTTTTT
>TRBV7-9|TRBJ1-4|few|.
CASSSAPLQGTGGKLFF
TGTGCCAGCAGCTCGGCACCACTCCAGGGTACAGGAGGAAAACTGTTTTTT
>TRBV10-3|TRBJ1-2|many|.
CAIRPGRGNYGYTF
TGTGCCATCAGGCCAGGGAGGGGTAACTATGGCTACACCTTC
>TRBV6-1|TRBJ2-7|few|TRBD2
CASTVPNAGTSGFYEQYF
TGTGCCAGCACCGTACCGAACGCCGGGACTAGCGGGTTCTACGAGCAGTACTTC
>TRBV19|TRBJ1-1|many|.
CASSTTVNTEAFF
TGTGCCAGTAGTACGACAGTGAACACTGAAGCTTTCTTT
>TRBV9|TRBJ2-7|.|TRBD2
CASSAYSGRAGEQYF
TGTGCCAGCAGCGCTTATAGCGGGAGGGCCGGTGAGCAGTACTTC
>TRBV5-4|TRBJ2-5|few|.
CASSDLRQNQETQYF
TGTGCCAGCAGTGATCTCCGACAGAACCAAGAGACCCAGTACTTC
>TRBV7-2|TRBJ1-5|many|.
CASSSTINQPQHF
TGTGCCAGCAGCTCGACGATTAATCAGCCCCAGCATTTT
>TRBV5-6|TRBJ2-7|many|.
CASSQRPGRVYEQYF
TGTGCCAGCAGCCAAAGGCCTGGCAGGGTCTACGAGCAGTACTTC
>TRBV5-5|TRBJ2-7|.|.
CASSPPGLSYEQYF
TGTGCCAGCAGTCCCCCAGGATTAAGCTACGAGCAGTACTTC
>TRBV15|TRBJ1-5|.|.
CATSRDREINQPQHF
TGTGCCACCAGCAGAGATCGGGAGATCAATCAGCCCCAGCATTTT
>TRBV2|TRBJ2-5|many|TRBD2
CASKISSGAQYF
TGTGCCAGCAAGATTTCTAGCGGGGCCCAGTACTTC
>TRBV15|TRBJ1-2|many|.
CATSNAGGGLGYTF
TGTGCCACCAGCAATGCTGGGGGAGGCCTTGGCTACACCTTC
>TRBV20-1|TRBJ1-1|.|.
CSAAGAAGERRTEAFF
TGCAGTGCGGCGGGGGCGGCCGGGGAGAGAAGGACTGAAGCTTTCTTT
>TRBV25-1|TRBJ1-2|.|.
CASSLLGIRGGNGYTF
TGTGCCAGCAGTTTATTGGGTATTCGAGGGGGGAATGGCTACACCTTC
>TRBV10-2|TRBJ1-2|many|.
CASSELIGQTNYGYTF
TGCGCCAGCAGTGAGTTGATTGGACAGACTAACTATGGCTACACCTTC
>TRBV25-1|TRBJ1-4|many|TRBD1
CASRGTGQGDEKLFF
TGTGCCAGCAGAGGTACGGGACAGGGGGATGAAAAACTGTTTTTT
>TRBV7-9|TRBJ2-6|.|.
CASSFVLTF
TGTGCCAGCAGCTTCGTCCTGACTTTC
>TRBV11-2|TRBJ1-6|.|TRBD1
CASSLVRDRYSPLHF
TGTGCCAGCAGCTTAGTTCGGGACAGGTATTCACCCCTCCACTTT
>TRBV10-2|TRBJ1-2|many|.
CASSFVRVYGYTF
TGCGCCAGCAGTTTTGTCAGGGTCTATGGCTACACCTTC
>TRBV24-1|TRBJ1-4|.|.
CASSYGGPGENLFF
TGTGCCAGCAGTTATGGGGGGCCTGGTGAAAATCTGTTTTTT
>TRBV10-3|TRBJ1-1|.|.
CAISAGQHRVNPRNTEAFF
TGTGCCATCAGTGCAGGACAGCACCGTGTGAATCCCCGGAACACTGAAGCTTTCTTT
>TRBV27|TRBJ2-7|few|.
CASSTKGGAYEQYF
TGTGCCAGCAGCACCAAGGGGGGGGCCTACGAGCAGTACTTC